The sample holds a few counts of the clone carrying this TCR beta chain. No antigen is known for it. Germline CDR1 and CDR2: SGHDN and FVKESK. The CDR3 runs to 15 residues. Trimming at V came to 2 bases and at J to 10 bases, leaving 10 bases not matched to a gene. The table came from immunoSEQ multiplex PCR; TCRdb's copy has only in-frame clones and leaves some out. Counted here are over 110,000 clones, just over 90% occurring once; the ten biggest clones make up roughly 5%. This specimen comes from a study of T cell responses to AZD1222 COVID-19 vaccine. Study results and caveats: Nearly half of the spike-specific TCRs reportedly recognize variant regions that carry no mutations. Donors were chiefly white British, with a greater number of females, and clonal diversity was perhaps underestimated. All repertoire sampling was performed exclusively after the peak T cell response.

The sequences come from peripheral blood, collected on day 0 of AZD1222 vaccination. The chain links TRBV14 to TRBJ2-1; TRBD2 matches 8 bases. The source of this sequence is an adult in good health. CDR3 sequence (DNA): TGTGCCAGCAGCCAACAGGTCCGGGAGCGGGGGGAGCAGTTCTTC. This gives the protein CASSQQVRERGEQFF.